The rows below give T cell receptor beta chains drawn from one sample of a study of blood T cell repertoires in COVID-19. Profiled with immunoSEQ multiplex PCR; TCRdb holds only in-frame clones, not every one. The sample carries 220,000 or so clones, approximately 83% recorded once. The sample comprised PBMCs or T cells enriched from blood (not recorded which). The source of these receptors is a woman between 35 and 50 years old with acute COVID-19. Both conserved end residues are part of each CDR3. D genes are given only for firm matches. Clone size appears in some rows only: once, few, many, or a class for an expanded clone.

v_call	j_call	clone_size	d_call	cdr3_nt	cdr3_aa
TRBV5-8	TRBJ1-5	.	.	TGTGCCAGCAGCTTGGCCACCAGTAGCAATCAGCCCCAGCATTTT	CASSLATSSNQPQHF
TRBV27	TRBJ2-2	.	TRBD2	TGTGCCAGCAGTGGGGCTGGGGTCGCGGGAGTGTTGCACGGGGAGCTGTTTTTT	CASSGAGVAGVLHGELFF
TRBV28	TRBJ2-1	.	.	TGTGCCAGCAGTGGGGACTCGACGGCCAAGCAGTTCTTC	CASSGDSTAKQFF
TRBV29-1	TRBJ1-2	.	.	TGCAGCGTTGTGGGCGGGGGCGAGGGCTACACCTTC	CSVVGGGEGYTF
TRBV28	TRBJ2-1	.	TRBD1	TGTGCCAGCAGTTTAAAGGGACAGGGAGAGTTCTTC	CASSLKGQGEFF
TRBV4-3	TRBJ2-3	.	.	TGCGCCAGCAGCCAAGATTGGGCTAAACAGTATTTT	CASSQDWAKQYF
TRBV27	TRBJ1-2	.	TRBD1	TGTGCCAGCAGCCCCGACAGGGTGGGCTACACCTTC	CASSPDRVGYTF
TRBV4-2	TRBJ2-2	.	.	TGTGCCACTGCCACTTTTGGAGCCCCGGGCGGGGAGCTGTTTTTT	CATATFGAPGGELFF
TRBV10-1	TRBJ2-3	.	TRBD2	TGCGCCAGCAGTGAGACGCTAGCGGGGACTAGCACAGATACGCAGTATTTT	CASSETLAGTSTDTQYF
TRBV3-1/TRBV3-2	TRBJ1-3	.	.	TGTGCCAGCAGCCAAGTGGGGGGGAGCTCTGGAAACACCATATATTTT	CASSQVGGSSGNTIYF
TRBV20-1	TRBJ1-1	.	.	TGCAGTGCTAGAGGCCCTCGGGGAGCTTTCTTT	CSARGPRGAFF
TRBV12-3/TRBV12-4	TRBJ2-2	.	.	TGTGCCAGCAGTTCCACGGGGGCCGGGGAGCTGTTTTTT	CASSSTGAGELFF
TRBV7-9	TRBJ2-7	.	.	TGTGCCAGCAGCTTGGACAGTCCCTCCTACGAGCAGTACTTC	CASSLDSPSYEQYF
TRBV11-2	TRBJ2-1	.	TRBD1	TGTGCCAGCAGCAAAACGGCCGGGACAGGGGGCTACAATGAGCAGTTCTTC	CASSKTAGTGGYNEQFF
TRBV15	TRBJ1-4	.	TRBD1	TGTGCCACCAGCAGAGTGGGATCGGGACAGGATGAAAAACTGTTTTTT	CATSRVGSGQDEKLFF
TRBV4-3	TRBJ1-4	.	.	TGCGCCAGCAGCCAAGATAGCAGGGGAAGTAGAGAAAAACTGTTTTTT	CASSQDSRGSREKLFF
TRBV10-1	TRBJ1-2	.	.	TGCGCCAGCAGCCAGACAGCTGACTATGGCTACACCTTC	CASSQTADYGYTF
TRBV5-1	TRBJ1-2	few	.	TGCGCCAGCCGCACAGGGACCTGGGGCTACACCTTC	CASRTGTWGYTF
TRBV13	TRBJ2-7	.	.	TGTGCCAGCAGCTTAGGCCGGCAGGACTCCTACGAGCAGTACTTC	CASSLGRQDSYEQYF
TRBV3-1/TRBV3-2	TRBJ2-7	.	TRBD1	TGTGCCAGCAGCCCCTTTCTCGGACAGGGTAGTCTGGATTCCTACGAGCAGTACTTC	CASSPFLGQGSLDSYEQYF
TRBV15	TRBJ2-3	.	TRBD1	TGTGCCACCAGCGGCCCTACAGGGGGCGCAGATACGCAGTATTTT	CATSGPTGGADTQYF
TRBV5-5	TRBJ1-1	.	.	TGTGCCAGCAGCTTGGGAGGGAGTGGAGTGAACACTGAAGCTTTCTTT	CASSLGGSGVNTEAFF
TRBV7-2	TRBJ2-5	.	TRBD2	TGTGCCAGCAGCCCAACTGGACTAGCGGGGTGGGAGACCCAGTACTTC	CASSPTGLAGWETQYF
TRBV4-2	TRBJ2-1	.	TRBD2	TGTGCCAGCAGCCAAGGCGCCGGGACTAGATACAATGAGCAGTTCTTC	CASSQGAGTRYNEQFF
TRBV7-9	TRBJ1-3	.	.	TGTGCCAGCAGCTTAATTCACTCCTCTGGAAACACCATATATTTT	CASSLIHSSGNTIYF